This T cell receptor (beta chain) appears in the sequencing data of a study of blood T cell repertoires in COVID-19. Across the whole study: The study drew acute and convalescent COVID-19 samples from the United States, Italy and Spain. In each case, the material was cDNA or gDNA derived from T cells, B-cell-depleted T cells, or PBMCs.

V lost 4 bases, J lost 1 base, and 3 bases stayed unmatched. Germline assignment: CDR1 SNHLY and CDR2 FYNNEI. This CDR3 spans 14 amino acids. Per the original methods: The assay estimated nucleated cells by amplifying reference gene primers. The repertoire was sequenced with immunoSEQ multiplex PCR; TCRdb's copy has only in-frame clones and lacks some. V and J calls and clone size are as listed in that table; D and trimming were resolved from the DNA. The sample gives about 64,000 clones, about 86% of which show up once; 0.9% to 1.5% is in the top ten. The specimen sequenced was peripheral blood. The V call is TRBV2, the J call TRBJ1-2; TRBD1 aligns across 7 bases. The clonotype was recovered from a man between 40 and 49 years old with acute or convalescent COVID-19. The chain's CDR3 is CASSVGGGNYGYTF. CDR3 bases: TGTGCCAGCAGTGTAGGGGGCGGTAACTATGGCTACACCTTC. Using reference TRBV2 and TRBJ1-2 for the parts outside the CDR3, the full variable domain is EPEVTQTPSHQVTQMGQEVILRCVPISNHLYFYWYRQILGQKVEFLVSFYNNEISEKSEIFDDQFSVERPDGSNFTLKIRSTKLEDSAMYFCASSVGGGNYGYTFGSGTRLTVV.